This T cell receptor (beta chain) was profiled in a study of T cells expressing NK-cell markers. Overall study: Seropositivity for HCMV was found in seven of the eight sequenced donors, with one seronegative.

Study results and limitations: These same clonotypes (in several donors) also led the CD3+CD56-NKG2C+ fraction. As a fraction of CD8+ T cells, dominant NKG2C+ clonotypes reached about 1.0-8% in six donors.

cDNA encoding TCR beta was synthesized via 5'RACE template switching incorporating UMIs. TCRdb reprocessed the 5' RACE reads, keeping one entry per CDR3 protein, no DNA. The table lists a few hundred thousand distinct CDR3 sequences. Germline V gives CDR1 DFQATT, CDR2 SNEGSKA (reference sequence). The CDR3 loop spans 13 amino acids. On this clonotype itself: What it binds is unknown.

The rearrangement links TRBV20-1 to TRBJ1-2; TCRdb reports TRBD1, a call that lacks DNA to check it against. This clonotype originated in a man aged 18 to 69 in good health. Sequencing was carried out using blood T cells: a sorted CD56 or NKG2C T cell subset, CD4+ or CD8+ T cells, or bulk PBMC T cells (not recorded which). The CDR3: CSATRDRGLGYTF.